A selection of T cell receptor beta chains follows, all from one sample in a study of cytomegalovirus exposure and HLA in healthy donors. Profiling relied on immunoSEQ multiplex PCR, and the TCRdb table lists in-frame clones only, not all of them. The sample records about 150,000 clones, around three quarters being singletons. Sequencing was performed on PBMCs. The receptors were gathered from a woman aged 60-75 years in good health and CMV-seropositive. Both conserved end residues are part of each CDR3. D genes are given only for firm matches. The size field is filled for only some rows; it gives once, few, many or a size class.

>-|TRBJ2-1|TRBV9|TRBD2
CASSAKRTSGNNEQFF
TGTGCCAGCAGCGCAAAACGGACTAGCGGCAACAATGAGCAGTTCTTC
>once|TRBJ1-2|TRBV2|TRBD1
CASRRQAGGEDGYTF
TGTGCCAGCAGGAGACAAGCAGGGGGCGAGGATGGCTACACCTTC
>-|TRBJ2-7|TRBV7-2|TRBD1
CASSGGQGLRLAQYF
TGTGCCAGCAGCGGGGGACAGGGTCTACGTTTGGCGCAGTACTTC
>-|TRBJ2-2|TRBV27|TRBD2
CASSPAGLGLAGGMNTGELFF
TGTGCCAGCAGTCCCGCCGGATTAGGACTAGCGGGAGGTATGAACACCGGGGAGCTGTTTTTT
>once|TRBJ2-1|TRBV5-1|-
CATRLYNEQFF
TGCGCCACCAGACTCTACAATGAGCAGTTCTTC
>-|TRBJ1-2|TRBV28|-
CASSFIANYGYTF
TGTGCCAGCAGTTTCATAGCTAACTATGGCTACACCTTC
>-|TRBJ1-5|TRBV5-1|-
CASSLSQDQPQHF
TGCGCCAGCAGCTTGAGCCAGGATCAGCCCCAGCATTTT
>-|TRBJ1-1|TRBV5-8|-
CASRRQVNTEAFF
TGTGCCAGCAGACGACAGGTGAACACTGAAGCTTTCTTT
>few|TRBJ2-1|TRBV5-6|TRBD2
CASSATSGRFNEQFF
TGTGCCAGCAGCGCGACTAGCGGGAGGTTTAATGAGCAGTTCTTC
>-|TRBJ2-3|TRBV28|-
CASRPNSGTQYF
TGTGCCAGCAGACCGAATAGCGGTACGCAGTATTTT
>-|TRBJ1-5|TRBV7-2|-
CASSLETGGDQPQHF
TGTGCCAGCAGCTTAGAGACAGGCGGAGATCAGCCCCAGCATTTT
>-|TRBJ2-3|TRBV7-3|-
CASSDRLADTQYF
TGTGCCAGCAGCGACAGACTAGCAGATACGCAGTATTTT
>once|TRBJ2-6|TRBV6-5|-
CVSGGANVLTF
TGTGTTTCGGGGGGGGCCAACGTCCTGACTTTC
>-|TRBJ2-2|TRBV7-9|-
CASSAEAGELFF
TGTGCCAGCAGCGCAGAGGCCGGGGAGCTGTTTTTT
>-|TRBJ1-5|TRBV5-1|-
CASSLEGGGNQPQHF
TGCGCCAGCAGCTTGGAAGGAGGGGGCAATCAGCCCCAGCATTTT
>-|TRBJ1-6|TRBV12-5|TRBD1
CASGPHDRAAGSPLHF
TGTGCTAGTGGTCCACACGACAGGGCTGCCGGTTCACCCCTCCACTTT
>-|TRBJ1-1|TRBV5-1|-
CASSFRGLGSGTEAFF
TGCGCCAGCAGCTTTCGGGGGTTGGGATCAGGCACTGAAGCTTTCTTT
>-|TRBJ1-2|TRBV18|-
CASSPRTEPYGYTF
TGTGCCAGCTCACCGAGGACAGAGCCCTATGGCTACACCTTC
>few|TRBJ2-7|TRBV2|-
CASGGQNYEQYF
TGTGCCAGCGGAGGACAGAACTACGAGCAGTACTTC
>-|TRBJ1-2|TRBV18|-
CASSTGGEYGYTF
TGTGCCAGCTCTACCGGGGGTGAATATGGCTACACCTTC
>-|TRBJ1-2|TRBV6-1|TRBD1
CASSEGPGTGYGYTF
TGTGCCAGCAGTGAAGGCCCAGGGACAGGGTACGGCTACACCTTC
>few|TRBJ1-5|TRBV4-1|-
CASSQDTAGYQPQHF
TGCGCCAGCAGCCAAGATACGGCAGGGTATCAGCCCCAGCATTTT
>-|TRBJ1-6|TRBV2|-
CASSDRDSYNSPLHF
TGTGCCAGCAGTGACCGAGACTCCTATAATTCACCCCTCCACTTT
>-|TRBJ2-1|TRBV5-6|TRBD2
CASSGLSSWREVGDEQFF
TGTGCCAGCAGTGGGCTATCCTCCTGGCGGGAGGTAGGGGATGAGCAGTTCTTC
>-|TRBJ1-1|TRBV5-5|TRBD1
CASSFWTGNTEAFF
TGTGCCAGCAGCTTTTGGACAGGGAACACTGAAGCTTTCTTT
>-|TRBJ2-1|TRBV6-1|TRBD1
CASSAPGDRLYNEQFF
TGTGCCAGCAGTGCACCAGGGGACAGACTTTACAATGAGCAGTTCTTC
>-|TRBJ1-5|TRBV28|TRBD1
CASSQTGGQPQHF
TGTGCCAGCAGTCAGACAGGGGGCCAGCCCCAGCATTTT
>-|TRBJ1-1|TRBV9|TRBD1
CASSVVGGQGSEAFF
TGTGCCAGCAGCGTAGTAGGGGGACAGGGGTCTGAAGCTTTCTTT
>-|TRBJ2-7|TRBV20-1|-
CSAGAYEQYF
TGCAGTGCTGGAGCCTACGAGCAGTACTTC
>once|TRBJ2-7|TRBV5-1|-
CASSFSGSYEQYF
TGCGCCAGCAGCTTTTCCGGGTCCTACGAGCAGTACTTC
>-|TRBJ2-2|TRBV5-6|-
CASSLGTFNTGELFF
TGTGCCAGCAGCTTGGGGACATTTAACACCGGGGAGCTGTTTTTT